The next 11 T cell receptor beta chains were all read from a single sample in a study of cytomegalovirus exposure and HLA in healthy donors. PCR used 60 Vbeta primers and 13 Jbeta primers. Data came from immunoSEQ multiplex PCR; TCRdb stores just in-frame clones and leaves some out. The profile covers about 160,000 clones, with approximately 79% appearing a single time and 2.1% taken by the ten largest. The sample was PBMCs. The receptors were sampled from a man aged 40-55 years in good health and CMV-seronegative.

The rearrangement uses TRBV9 and TRBJ1-1; TRBD1 might be the D (6 bases). Germline V CDR1 and CDR2: SGDLS, YYNGEE. V gave up 4 bases and J gave up 3 bases, with 13 bases separating them. The length of the CDR3 is 14 residues. The CDR3 sequence is CASSYHPGDTEAFF. CDR3 nucleotide sequence: TGTGCCAGCAGCTATCACCCAGGGGACACTGAAGCTTTCTTT.

This chain joins TRBV7-2 and TRBJ2-5, with D perhaps TRBD1 (6 bases). This CDR3 has 14 amino acids. Germline CDR1 and CDR2: SGHTA and FQGNSA. Trimming stripped 5 bases from V and 2 bases from J, with 12 bases between. CDR3 sequence reads: CASSPQTGQETQYF. The CDR3 DNA reads as TGTGCCAGCAGCCCTCAGACAGGTCAAGAGACCCAGTACTTC.

This clone came up once. The V and J genes are TRBV5-1 and TRBJ2-1, with TRBD2 matching 10 bases. The CDR3 totals 16 residues. CDR1 is SGHRS and CDR2 is YFSETQ in the germline V gene. The ends lost 2 bases at V and 6 bases at J; junction bases unmatched: 8. The CDR3: CASSLTGLAGVNEQFF. The CDR3 region has the DNA TGCGCCAGCAGCTTAACAGGTCTAGCGGGAGTCAATGAGCAGTTCTTC.

The chain joins TRBV2 to TRBJ1-4; D gene unclear. The CDR3 extends over 16 amino acids. Between the trimmed V and J ends, which lost 4 bases and 3 bases, there was a span of 15 bases. The germline V gene has CDR1 SNHLY and CDR2 FYNNEI. CDR3 coding DNA: TGTGCCAGCAGTGCCCCATTCGGGGTGGCTAATGAAAAACTGTTTTTT. Translating it yields CASSAPFGVANEKLFF. The entire variable domain, with the rest obtained from reference TRBV2 and TRBJ1-4, is as follows: EPEVTQTPSHQVTQMGQEVILRCVPISNHLYFYWYRQILGQKVEFLVSFYNNEISEKSEIFDDQFSVERPDGSNFTLKIRSTKLEDSAMYFCASSAPFGVANEKLFFGSGTQLSVL.

With respect to this clone: Germline and junction disagree at one end, which may indicate a read error. The V gene is TRBV27, the J gene TRBJ2-7; 7 bases map to TRBD2. This CDR3 contains 13 residues. CDR1 is MNHEY, CDR2 SMNVEV, per germline (reference sequence). The CDR3 DNA sequence: TGCTCAAGCGGGACGGTTCCCCCCTACGAGCAGTACTTC. This encodes CSSGTVPPYEQYF.

The CDR3 protein is CASSLETSGRVGAYEQYF. The CDR3 DNA follows: TGTGCCAGCAGCTTAGAGACTAGCGGGAGGGTAGGCGCCTACGAGCAGTACTTC. The chain has TRBV7-2 and TRBJ2-7; 14 nucleotides align to TRBD2. J gave up 2 bases and V 1 base, and 7 bases lay outside the gene matches. CDR3 length: 18 amino acids. Per the germline V gene, CDR1 is SGHTA and CDR2 is FQGNSA. Using reference TRBV7-2 and TRBJ2-7 for the parts outside the CDR3, the full variable domain is GAGVSQSPSNKVTEKGKDVELRCDPISGHTALYWYRQSLGQGLEFLIYFQGNSAPDKSGLPSDRFSAERTGGSVSTLTIQRTQQEDSAVYLCASSLETSGRVGAYEQYFGPGTRLTVT.

The chain uses TRBV7-9 and TRBJ1-4; perhaps TRBD1 as D (5 bases). Trimming took off 3 bases at V and 7 bases at J, with 18 bases between the two ends. This CDR3 contains 16 residues. Looked up from germline, CDR1 is SEHNR and CDR2 is FQNEAQ (reference sequence). The DNA for the CDR3 is TGTGCCAGCAGCTTCGAAGTTAGAGGGAGGGGTGAAAAACTGTTTTTT. This codes for CASSFEVRGRGEKLFF.

The CDR3, as DNA: TGTGCCAGCAGCAGACTAGATCGTTTTTTGGGTGAGCAGTTCTTC. Protein sequence: CASSRLDRFLGEQFF. The J gene is TRBJ2-1, the V gene TRBV9; a possible D gene is TRBD2 (6 bases). V was clipped by 4 bases and J by 9 bases, with 20 bases between them. Per germline, CDR1 SGDLS and CDR2 YYNGEE. The CDR3 is made up of 15 amino acids.

The rearrangement links TRBV25-1 to TRBJ2-3; D may be TRBD2 (5 bases). CDR3 length: 16 residues. The V end was cut by 1 base, the J end by 2 bases, with 13 bases between. Germline CDR1 is MGHDK and CDR2 is SYGVNS. The CDR3 loop is CASSESDSAYTDTQYF. For the CDR3, the DNA is TGTGCCAGCAGTGAATCCGATAGCGCATACACAGATACGCAGTATTTT.

This chain connects TRBV6-1 to TRBJ1-2; 7 positions agree with TRBD1. Germline V gives CDR1 MNHNS, CDR2 SASEGT. V dropped 0 bases and J dropped 3; count of bases not matched to a gene: 1. CDR3 length: 14 amino acids. The CDR3 DNA follows: TGTGCCAGCAGTGAAGCGGGGACAGACTATGGCTACACCTTC. Its protein product is CASSEAGTDYGYTF.

The chain joins TRBV28 to TRBJ1-3; unclear D gene. The germline V and J ends were trimmed by 6 bases and 2 bases, with 14 bases remaining between them. The CDR3 has 15 residues. Germline CDR1 and CDR2: MDHEN and SYDVKM. The CDR3 coding sequence is TGTGCCAGCAGCCCGCCCCGGAGGGCTGGAAACACCATATATTTT. Its translation is CASSPPRRAGNTIYF.